Listed here are 17 T cell receptor beta chains from one sample, sequenced in a study of cytomegalovirus exposure and HLA in healthy donors. Profiled with immunoSEQ multiplex PCR; TCRdb holds only in-frame clones, not every one. The sample holds about 340,000 clones; 86% are singletons and the top ten take around 0.8%. The sample taken for sequencing was PBMCs. These receptors were taken from a woman aged 18-29 years in good health and CMV-seronegative.

V usage is TRBV4-3 and J usage is TRBJ2-1; TRBD2 matches at 10 bases. With V trimmed by 0 bases and J by 6 bases, 8 bases remained unmatched. Germline CDR1 and CDR2: LGHNA and YSLEER. The CDR3 is 17 residues long. Written as DNA, the CDR3 is TGCGCCAGCAGCCAAGATTTCGTCTCTAGCGGGGGCAATGAGCAGTTCTTC. The encoded protein is CASSQDFVSSGGNEQFF.

This clone was detected only once. The V and J genes are TRBV25-1 and TRBJ2-1, with D possibly matching TRBD2 (5 bases). In germline, CDR1 is MGHDK, CDR2 SYGVNS. This CDR3 has 14 residues. Trimming shortened V by 8 bases and J by 0 bases, and 11 bases separated the two germline ends. CDR3 amino acids: CASADWNSYNEQFF. In DNA form, the CDR3 reads TGTGCCAGCGCGGACTGGAACTCCTACAATGAGCAGTTCTTC.

CDR3 amino acids: CASSALAGGYNEQFF. CDR3 bases: TGTGCCAGTAGTGCACTAGCGGGGGGTTACAATGAGCAGTTCTTC. This chain uses TRBV19 with TRBJ2-1, with 12 bases identical to TRBD2. The ends lost 5 bases at V and 4 bases at J; junction bases unmatched: 3. The CDR3 is 15 amino acids. The germline gives CDR1 LNHDA, CDR2 SQIVND (reference sequence).

The J gene is TRBJ2-2, the V gene TRBV27; 9 positions agree with TRBD2. The V gene end was trimmed by 7 bases and the J gene end by 7 bases; junction bases not matched to a gene: 10. The CDR3 loop spans 15 amino acids. Germline-derived CDR1 and CDR2 are MNHEY and SMNVEV (reference sequence). The CDR3 protein is CASKAGGPWGGELFF. CDR3 nucleotides: TGTGCCAGCAAGGCGGGAGGGCCTTGGGGCGGGGAGCTGTTTTTT.

The chain uses TRBV27 and TRBJ2-3; weak D call: TRBD1 (6 bases). CDR3 length: 15 residues. Trimming removed 2 bases from V and 7 bases from J, with 16 bases in between. CDR1 and CDR2 from the germline V gene are MNHEY and SMNVEV (reference sequence). The CDR3 loop reads CASSLKGVPPYTQYF. CDR3 in DNA: TGTGCCAGCAGTTTAAAGGGGGTCCCCCCATATACGCAGTATTTT.

The V call is TRBV7-3, the J call TRBJ2-1, with D possibly matching TRBD2 (6 bases). V was cut by 1 base and J by 9 bases, with 10 bases left in between. Per the germline V gene, CDR1 is SGHTA and CDR2 is FQGTGA. The CDR3 is 13 residues long. CDR3 sequence: CASSLMGLTEQFF. CDR3 DNA: TGTGCCAGCAGCTTAATGGGACTCACTGAGCAGTTCTTC.

The chain uses TRBV7-2 and TRBJ2-5, with 8 bases aligning to TRBD1. J lost 6 bases, V lost 2 bases, and 5 bases had no gene match. The CDR3 totals 14 residues. CDR1 and CDR2 from the germline V gene are SGHTA and FQGNSA. For the CDR3, the DNA is TGTGCCAGCAGCTTACTCCAGGGGGCACAGACCCAGTACTTC. Amino acids: CASSLLQGAQTQYF.

The J gene is TRBJ2-1, the V gene TRBV9, with D perhaps TRBD2 (6 bases). Germline CDR1 and CDR2: SGDLS and YYNGEE. Between the trimmed V and J ends, which lost 2 bases and 5 bases, there was a span of 11 bases. This CDR3 is 14 amino acids long. The CDR3 here is CASSVVGSDNEQFF. DNA for the CDR3: TGTGCCAGCAGCGTGGTCGGGAGCGACAATGAGCAGTTCTTC.

V and J are TRBV6-5 and TRBJ1-2; D is possibly TRBD1 (6 bases). Germline V lookup: CDR1 MNHEY, CDR2 SVGAGI. Trimming left V 6 bases short and J 2 bases short, with 13 bases between. The CDR3 runs 14 residues. The CDR3 loop is CASSSWQGNYGYTF. As DNA, the CDR3 is TGTGCCAGCAGCTCGTGGCAGGGGAACTATGGCTACACCTTC.

V gene TRBV28 combines with J gene TRBJ2-2; 10 positions agree with TRBD2. Trimming took 5 bases from V and 4 from J; bases not matched to a gene: 13. The CDR3 runs 18 residues. The V gene's germline CDR1 is MDHEN and CDR2 SYDVKM. The CDR3 sequence is CASSPRSGRASSTGELFF. For the CDR3, the DNA is TGTGCCAGCAGTCCAAGGAGCGGGAGGGCCTCTAGCACCGGGGAGCTGTTTTTT.

The rearrangement uses TRBV7-8 and TRBJ2-7, with D hard to call. Trimming left V 0 bases short and J 2 bases short, with 8 bases between. Germline-derived CDR1 and CDR2 are SGHVS and FQNEAQ. The CDR3 extends over 14 amino acids. This chain's CDR3 is CASSLAPGTYEQYF. The CDR3 bases are TGTGCCAGCAGCTTAGCGCCAGGAACCTACGAGCAGTACTTC.

This rearrangement joins TRBV5-8 to TRBJ1-5; the D gene is possibly TRBD1 (5 bases). Germline values: CDR1 SGHTS, CDR2 YDEGEE. There are 14 residues in the CDR3. V lost 4 bases, J lost 3 bases, and 11 bases lay in between. The DNA for the CDR3 is TGTGCCAGCAGCAGCCGACAGCTCAATCAGCCCCAGCATTTT. Translation gives CASSSRQLNQPQHF. Looking up the rest from reference TRBV5-8 and TRBJ1-5 gives the full variable domain: EAGVTQSPTHLIKTRGQQATLRCSPISGHTSVYWYQQALGLGLQFLLWYDEGEERNRGNFPPRFSGRQFPNYSSELNVNALELEDSALYLCASSSRQLNQPQHFGDGTRLSIL.

This chain joins TRBV6-5 and TRBJ2-3, with TRBD2 matching over 7 bases. The J segment lost 4 bases and the V segment lost 0 bases, leaving 4 bases of the junction unmatched. Per germline, CDR1 MNHEY and CDR2 SVGAGI. The CDR3 has 15 amino acids. The CDR3 loop reads CASSYSWEGSDTQYF. For the CDR3, the DNA is TGTGCCAGCAGTTACTCTTGGGAGGGGTCAGATACGCAGTATTTT.

V usage is TRBV30 and J usage is TRBJ1-2, with 8 positions matching TRBD1. Trimming removed 5 bases from V and 8 bases from J; junction bases left unmatched: 7. The CDR3 consists of 12 residues. CDR1 GTSNPN and CDR2 SVGIG come from the germline V gene (reference sequence). The DNA of the CDR3 is TGTGCCTGGGGACAGGGAGTAAGCGGCTACACCTTC. This codes for CAWGQGVSGYTF.

The chain is built from TRBV27 and TRBJ1-2, with D uncertain. Trimming pared 0 bases from V and 0 bases from J, leaving 11 bases between. This CDR3 is built from 16 residues. Per germline, CDR1 MNHEY and CDR2 SMNVEV (reference sequence). DNA of the CDR3: TGTGCCAGCAGTTTATCGCCTTGGCCAGCTAACTATGGCTACACCTTC. Protein sequence: CASSLSPWPANYGYTF.

The chain is built from TRBV7-3 and TRBJ2-2; D is perhaps TRBD1 (6 bases). Deletions cut 5 bases from V and 5 bases from J, with 21 bases between. This CDR3 region has 17 residues. CDR1 and CDR2 (germline): SGHTA, FQGTGA. CDR3 sequence (DNA): TGTGCCAGCAGCCTCGGAGGAAACAGGGCTCGTACCGGGGAGCTGTTTTTT. Protein sequence: CASSLGGNRARTGELFF.

This chain uses TRBV9 with TRBJ1-5; D is unclear. CDR3 size: 15 residues. Trimming cost V 0 bases and J 4 bases, with 11 bases left between them. CDR1 is SGDLS, CDR2 YYNGEE, per germline. Here the CDR3 DNA reads TGTGCCAGCAGCGTAGATGGGAGGGCTAATCAGCCCCAGCATTTT. Translation gives CASSVDGRANQPQHF.